The entry below gives a single T cell receptor (beta chain) sequence along with its context. The sample belongs to a study of CD8 T cells in Susac syndrome. After extraction with the RNeasy kit, about 0.5 to 1 ug of the RNA was reverse transcribed using random hexamers. In TCRdb, the immunoSEQ multiplex PCR reads were re-called with MiXCR into one record per CDR3 protein. The repertoire consists of about 120,000 distinct CDR3 sequences, with around 94% occurring once and the leading ten covering 0.095% to 0.1%. CD8+ and CD4+ T cells taken from blood had their TCR beta sequenced. Controls matched for sex and age were healthy donors. TEMRA cells were FACS-enriched and CD8+ and CD4+ T cells negatively isolated. Trimming cost V 2 bases and J 8 bases; bases outside gene matches: 3. Germline V lookup: CDR1 LGHNT, CDR2 FRNRAP. The CDR3 covers 13 residues.

The sample was CD4+ T cells from PBMCs. The TCR was taken from a human donor in good health. The chain is built from TRBV12-5 and TRBJ2-3, with TRBD2 matching over 8 bases. The CDR3 region has the DNA TGTGCTAGTGGTTTGACTAGCGGCACTACGCAGTATTTT. This translates into CASGLTSGTTQYF.